The text below deals with one TCR beta chain. CDR1 and CDR2 from the germline V gene are SNHLY and FYNNEI. V was pared by 5 bases and J by 1 base, with 14 bases between. The CDR3 is made up of 16 amino acids. Here immunoSEQ multiplex PCR was the method, and the copy in TCRdb shows in-frame clones only, minus some. Of 130,000 to 150,000 clones listed, approximately 89% are singletons. The data were taken from a study of cytomegalovirus exposure and HLA in healthy donors. The material sequenced was PBMCs. The origin of this receptor is a woman younger than 30 in good health and CMV-seropositive. The rearrangement uses TRBV2 and TRBJ2-2, with D possibly being TRBD1 (6 bases). The CDR3 sequence: CASSPNYRENTGELFF. CDR3 DNA: TGTGCCAGCAGTCCAAACTACAGGGAGAACACCGGGGAGCTGTTTTTT.